This TCR beta chain is drawn from a study of blood T cell repertoires in COVID-19. Study-level information: PBMCs, B-cell-depleted T cells, or T cells provided the cDNA or gDNA that made up the material.

Methods used by the authors: Using reference gene primer amplification, nucleated cell counts were estimated. Generated by immunoSEQ multiplex PCR, the TCRdb table keeps only in-frame clones and is missing some. V, J and clone size are those of that table, while D and trimming were read from the DNA. The sample has about 240,000 clones; about 86% are singletons. Sequencing used PBMCs or T cells enriched from blood (not recorded which). The TCR comes from a middle-aged woman with acute COVID-19.

CDR3 sequence: CASSLGQPNYGYTF. DNA of the CDR3: TGTGCCAGCAGCTTGGGACAGCCTAACTATGGCTACACCTTC. The V and J genes are TRBV5-4 and TRBJ1-2, with TRBD1 as a possible D gene (5 bases). The germline V gene encodes CDR1 SGHNT and CDR2 YYREEE (reference sequence). V lost 0 bases, J lost 0 bases, and 6 bases lay in between. This CDR3 has 14 amino acids.